The entry below gives a single T cell receptor (beta chain) sequence along with its context. The data are from a study of blood T cell repertoires in COVID-19. Method: immunoSEQ multiplex PCR; TCRdb's copy keeps in-frame clones and lacks some. The sample includes 150,000 to 200,000 clones, about nine tenths of them seen just once. Germline CDR1 reads SGHTA; CDR2 reads FQGTGA. V lost 8 bases, J lost 6 bases, and 16 bases lay in between. CDR3 length equals 14 residues. The sample was peripheral blood. The sequence was obtained from a man aged 45-60 years with acute or convalescent COVID-19. The rearrangement links TRBV7-3 to TRBJ2-2; D possibly corresponds to TRBD2 (6 bases). The CDR3 DNA follows: TGTGCCAGCGGCTCGGGAGTGACCCCCGGGGAGCTGTTTTTT. It is translated as CASGSGVTPGELFF.